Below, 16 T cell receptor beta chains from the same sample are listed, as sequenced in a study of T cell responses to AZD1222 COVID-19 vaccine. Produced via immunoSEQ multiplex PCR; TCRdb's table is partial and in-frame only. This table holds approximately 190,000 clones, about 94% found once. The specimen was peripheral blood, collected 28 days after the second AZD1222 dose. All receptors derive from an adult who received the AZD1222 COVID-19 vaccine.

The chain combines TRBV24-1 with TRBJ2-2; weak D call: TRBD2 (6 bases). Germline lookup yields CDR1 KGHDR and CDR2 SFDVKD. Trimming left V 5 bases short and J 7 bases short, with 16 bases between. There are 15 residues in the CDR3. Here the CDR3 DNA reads TGTGCCACCAGTGGGGGGGATTCTCTCCGCGGGGAGCTGTTTTTT. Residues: CATSGGDSLRGELFF.

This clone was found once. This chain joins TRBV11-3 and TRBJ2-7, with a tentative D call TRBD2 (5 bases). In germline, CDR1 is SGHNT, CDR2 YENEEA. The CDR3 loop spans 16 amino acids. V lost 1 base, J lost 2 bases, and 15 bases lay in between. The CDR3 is CASSLGRRQAPYEQYF. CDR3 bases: TGTGCCAGCAGCTTAGGCCGGAGGCAGGCGCCCTACGAGCAGTACTTC.

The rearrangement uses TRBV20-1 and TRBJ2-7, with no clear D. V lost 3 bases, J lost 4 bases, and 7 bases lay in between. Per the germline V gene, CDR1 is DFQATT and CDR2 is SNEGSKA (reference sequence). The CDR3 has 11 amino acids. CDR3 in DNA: TGCAGTGCTAGCGGGTTATACGAGCAGTACTTC. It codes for CSASGLYEQYF.

In nucleotides, the CDR3 is TGTGCCAGCGGGGCGATGAATGAAAAACTGTTTTTT. Translating gives CASGAMNEKLFF. J is TRBJ1-4 and V is TRBV6-5, with D possibly being TRBD1 (5 bases). Trimming removed 8 bases at V and 5 bases at J, with 9 bases between. This CDR3 region has 12 residues. Germline V gene sequence: CDR1 MNHEY, CDR2 SVGAGI.

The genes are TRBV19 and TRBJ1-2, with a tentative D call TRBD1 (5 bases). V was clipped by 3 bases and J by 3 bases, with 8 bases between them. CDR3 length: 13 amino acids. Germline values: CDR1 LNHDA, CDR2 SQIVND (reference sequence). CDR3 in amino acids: CASSIQGYYGYTF. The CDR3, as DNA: TGTGCCAGTAGTATCCAGGGATACTATGGCTACACCTTC.

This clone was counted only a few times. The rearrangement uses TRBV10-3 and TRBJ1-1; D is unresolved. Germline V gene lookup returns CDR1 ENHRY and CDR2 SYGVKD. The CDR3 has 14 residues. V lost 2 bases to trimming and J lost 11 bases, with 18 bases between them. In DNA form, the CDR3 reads TGTGCCATCAGTGAGCCCCTTGGCTTCACTGGGGCTTTCTTT. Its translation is CAISEPLGFTGAFF.

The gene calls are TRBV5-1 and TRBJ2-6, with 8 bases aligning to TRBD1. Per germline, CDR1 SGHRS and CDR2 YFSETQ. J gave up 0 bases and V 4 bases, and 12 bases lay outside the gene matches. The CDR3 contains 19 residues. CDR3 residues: CASSVTFRDRSSGANVLTF. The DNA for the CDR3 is TGCGCCAGCAGCGTAACCTTCCGGGACAGGAGCTCTGGGGCCAACGTCCTGACTTTC.

The CDR3 DNA reads as TGTGCCAGCAGTTACCTTACAGGGGAGAACACTGAAGCTTTCTTT. It yields the protein CASSYLTGENTEAFF. The rearrangement links TRBV6-5 to TRBJ1-1; 7 bases agree with TRBD1. Germline V CDR1 and CDR2: MNHEY, SVGAGI. Trimming at V came to 2 bases and at J to 1 base, leaving 4 bases not matched to a gene. CDR3 length: 15 amino acids.

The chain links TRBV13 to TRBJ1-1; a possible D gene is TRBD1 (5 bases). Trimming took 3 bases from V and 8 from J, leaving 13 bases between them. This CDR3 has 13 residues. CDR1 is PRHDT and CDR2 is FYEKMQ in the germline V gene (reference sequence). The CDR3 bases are TGTGCCAGCAGCTTCTCTTACAGGTCCGAAGCTTTCTTT. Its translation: CASSFSYRSEAFF.

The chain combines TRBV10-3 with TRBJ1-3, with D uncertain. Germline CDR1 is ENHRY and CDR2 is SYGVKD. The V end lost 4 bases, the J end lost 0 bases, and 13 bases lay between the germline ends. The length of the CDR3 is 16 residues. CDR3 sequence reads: CAISVSGLISGNTIYF. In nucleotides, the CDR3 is TGTGCCATCAGTGTCTCCGGCCTAATCTCTGGAAACACCATATATTTT.

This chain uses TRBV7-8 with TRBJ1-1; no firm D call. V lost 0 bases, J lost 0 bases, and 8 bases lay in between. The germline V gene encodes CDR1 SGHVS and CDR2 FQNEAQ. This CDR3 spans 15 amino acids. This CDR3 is CASSLAPGLNTEAFF. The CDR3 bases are TGTGCCAGCAGCTTAGCACCAGGCCTGAACACTGAAGCTTTCTTT.

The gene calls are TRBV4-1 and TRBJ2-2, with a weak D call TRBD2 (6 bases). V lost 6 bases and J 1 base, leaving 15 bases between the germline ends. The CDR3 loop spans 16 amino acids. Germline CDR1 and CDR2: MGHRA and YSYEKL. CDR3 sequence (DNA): TGCGCCAGCAGACAAACCCGGGACTTGAACACCGGGGAGCTGTTTTTT. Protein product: CASRQTRDLNTGELFF.

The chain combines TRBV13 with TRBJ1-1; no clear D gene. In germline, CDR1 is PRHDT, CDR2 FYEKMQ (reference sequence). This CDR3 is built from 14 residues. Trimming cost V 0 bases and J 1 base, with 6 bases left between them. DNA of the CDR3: TGTGCCAGCAGCTTAGGCCATACGAACACTGAAGCTTTCTTT. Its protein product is CASSLGHTNTEAFF.

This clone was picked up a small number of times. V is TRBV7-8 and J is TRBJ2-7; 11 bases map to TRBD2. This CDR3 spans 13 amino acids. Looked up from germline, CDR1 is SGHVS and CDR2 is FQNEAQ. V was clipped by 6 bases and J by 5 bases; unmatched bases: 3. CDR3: CASRPSGGNEQYF. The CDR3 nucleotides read TGTGCCAGCAGACCTAGCGGGGGGAACGAGCAGTACTTC.

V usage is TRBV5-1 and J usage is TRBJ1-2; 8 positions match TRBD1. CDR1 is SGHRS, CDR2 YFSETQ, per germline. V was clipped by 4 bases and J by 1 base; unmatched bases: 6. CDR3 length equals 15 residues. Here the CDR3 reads CASSLQGQGNYGYTF. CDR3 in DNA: TGCGCCAGCAGCCTCCAAGGACAGGGTAACTATGGCTACACCTTC. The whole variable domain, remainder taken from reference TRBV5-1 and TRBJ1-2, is KAGVTQTPRYLIKTRGQQVTLSCSPISGHRSVSWYQQTPGQGLQFLFEYFSETQRNKGNFPGRFSGRQFSNSRSEMNVSTLELGDSALYLCASSLQGQGNYGYTFGSGTRLTVV.

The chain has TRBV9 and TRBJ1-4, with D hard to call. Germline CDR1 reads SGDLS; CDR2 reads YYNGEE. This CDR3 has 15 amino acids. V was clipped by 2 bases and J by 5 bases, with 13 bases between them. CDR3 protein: CASSVSSGVNEKLFF. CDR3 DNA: TGTGCCAGCAGCGTCTCCTCGGGCGTCAATGAAAAACTGTTTTTT.